These T cell receptor beta chains were read from a single sample in a study of CD4 T cells in relation to SARS-CoV-2 and coronaviruses. The table came from immunoSEQ multiplex PCR; TCRdb's copy has only in-frame clones and leaves some out. The sample contains about 37,000 clones, roughly 84% of which appear only once. Their antigens are not known. Input material: naive CD4+ T cells from PBMCs, cultured in vitro. All receptors derive from an adult with COVID-19. Both conserved end residues are part of each CDR3. D genes are given only for firm matches. Rows may omit the clone size; those that give it use once, few, many or a size class.

D gene,V gene,clone size,J gene,CDR3 protein,CDR3 DNA
NA,TRBV28,NA,TRBJ1-5,CASSLEFRAQHF,TGTGCCAGCAGTTTAGAATTCAGGGCCCAGCATTTT
TRBD2,TRBV7-2,NA,TRBJ2-3,CASSLSGLDTDTQYF,TGTGCCAGCAGCTTATCAGGACTAGACACAGATACGCAGTATTTT
NA,TRBV2,NA,TRBJ2-5,CASSEQGRQTQYF,TGTGCCAGCAGTGAACAGGGGCGACAGACCCAGTACTTC
NA,TRBV12-3/TRBV12-4,NA,TRBJ1-5,CASSFRGNQPQHF,TGTGCCAGCAGTTTCAGGGGCAATCAGCCCCAGCATTTT
NA,TRBV11-2,NA,TRBJ2-2,CASSLTGGRNTGELFF,TGTGCCAGCAGCCTCACTGGAGGCCGTAACACCGGGGAGCTGTTTTTT
TRBD2,TRBV15,NA,TRBJ2-7,CATSRGTKPLADTSYEQYF,TGTGCCACCAGCAGAGGTACGAAACCCCTAGCGGATACCTCCTACGAGCAGTACTTC
TRBD1,TRBV3-1/TRBV3-2,few,TRBJ2-7,CASSQDFRGRNRAQYF,TGTGCCAGCAGCCAAGACTTCAGGGGGAGAAATCGGGCGCAGTACTTC
NA,TRBV5-4,NA,TRBJ2-7,CASSQDGSYEQYF,TGTGCCAGCAGTCAAGACGGCTCCTACGAGCAGTACTTC
NA,TRBV3-1/TRBV3-2,NA,TRBJ2-7,CASSPTGISYEQYF,TGTGCCAGCAGCCCGACAGGTATCTCCTACGAGCAGTACTTC
TRBD2,TRBV13,NA,TRBJ2-1,CASSSTSGSSYNEQFF,TGTGCCAGCAGCTCTACCAGCGGGAGCTCCTACAATGAGCAGTTCTTC
NA,TRBV12-2,NA,TRBJ2-3,CASRRSTDTQYF,TGTGCAAGTCGCCGAAGCACAGATACGCAGTATTTT
NA,TRBV3-1/TRBV3-2,few,TRBJ1-1,CASSQGQGRTEAFF,TGTGCCAGCAGCCAGGGTCAGGGTCGGACTGAAGCTTTCTTT
NA,TRBV4-1,NA,TRBJ1-6,CASSQEMVNSPLHF,TGCGCCAGCAGCCAAGAGATGGTTAATTCACCCCTCCACTTT
NA,TRBV12-2,NA,TRBJ2-7,CASRLKAGETYEQYF,TGTGCAAGTCGCTTGAAAGCGGGAGAAACCTACGAGCAGTACTTC
TRBD2,TRBV5-1,once,TRBJ2-1,CASSPKREWYNEQFF,TGCGCCAGCAGCCCAAAGCGGGAGTGGTACAATGAGCAGTTCTTC
TRBD2,TRBV5-5,NA,TRBJ2-1,CASSLELAVVDEQFF,TGTGCCAGCAGCTTGGAACTAGCGGTAGTCGATGAGCAGTTCTTC
NA,TRBV28,NA,TRBJ2-2,CASNGLPGELFF,TGTGCCAGCAACGGCCTCCCCGGGGAGCTGTTTTTT
NA,TRBV19,NA,TRBJ2-7,CASPRGRGRLSYEQYF,TGTGCCAGCCCTAGGGGAAGGGGGAGACTCTCCTACGAGCAGTACTTC
NA,TRBV5-1,NA,TRBJ2-1,CASSLVVGGGNEQFF,TGCGCCAGCAGCTTGGTGGTAGGGGGGGGCAATGAGCAGTTCTTC
NA,TRBV3-1/TRBV3-2,NA,TRBJ2-7,CASSQTAGTYEQYF,TGTGCCAGCAGCCAAACGGCAGGGACATACGAGCAGTACTTC
NA,TRBV7-2,NA,TRBJ2-6,CASSPRPSGANVLTF,TGTGCCAGCAGTCCGCGTCCGTCTGGGGCCAACGTCCTGACTTTC
NA,TRBV5-8,NA,TRBJ2-4,CASSRREENIQYF,TGTGCCAGCAGCCGCAGGGAAGAAAACATTCAGTACTTC
NA,TRBV18,NA,TRBJ2-1,CASSPTHRDEPFF,TGTGCCAGCTCACCAACACACCGGGATGAACCGTTCTTC
TRBD1,TRBV14,NA,TRBJ2-1,CASSLTGLSSNEQFF,TGTGCCAGCAGCCTGACAGGGCTGTCCAGCAATGAGCAGTTCTTC
NA,TRBV5-5,NA,TRBJ2-7,CASRPFLRTTVYEQYF,TGTGCCAGCAGACCCTTCCTTAGGACTACAGTATACGAGCAGTACTTC
TRBD1,TRBV11-3,once,TRBJ2-5,CASSLGPYTGGKETQYF,TGTGCCAGCAGCTTAGGCCCCTACACAGGGGGTAAAGAGACCCAGTACTTC
TRBD1,TRBV7-3,NA,TRBJ2-3,CASSTTGAVTDTQYF,TGTGCCAGCAGCACAACAGGGGCGGTTACAGATACGCAGTATTTT
TRBD2,TRBV28,NA,TRBJ2-7,CASSAPSGGGSYEQYF,TGTGCCAGCAGTGCCCCTAGCGGCGGGGGCTCCTACGAGCAGTACTTC
NA,TRBV28,few,TRBJ2-7,CASAGYEQYF,TGTGCCAGCGCGGGATACGAGCAGTACTTC
TRBD2,TRBV7-8,NA,TRBJ2-7,CASSLVTSGAWEQYF,TGTGCCAGCAGCTTAGTTACTAGCGGGGCTTGGGAGCAGTACTTC
NA,TRBV6-1,once,TRBJ2-7,CASSEGSYEQYF,TGTGCCAGCAGTGAAGGTTCCTACGAGCAGTACTTC
TRBD1,TRBV18,NA,TRBJ2-5,CASSPGQSETQYF,TGTGCCAGCTCACCGGGACAGTCAGAGACCCAGTACTTC
NA,TRBV2,few,TRBJ1-6,CASNPTGPNSPLHF,TGTGCCAGCAACCCGACAGGCCCAAATTCACCCCTCCACTTT
TRBD1,TRBV11-1,NA,TRBJ2-7,CASSPHRDRRYEQYF,TGTGCCAGCAGCCCCCACCGGGACAGGAGATACGAGCAGTACTTC
NA,TRBV18,NA,TRBJ2-7,CASSPAGSSEQYF,TGTGCCAGCTCACCAGCCGGGAGCTCCGAGCAGTACTTC
NA,TRBV24-1,NA,TRBJ2-5,CATSDSGVLGPSETQYF,TGTGCCACCAGTGATTCAGGGGTATTAGGACCAAGTGAGACCCAGTACTTC
NA,TRBV30,NA,TRBJ2-6,CAWRGSGANVLTF,TGTGCCTGGAGGGGCTCTGGGGCCAACGTCCTGACTTTC
NA,TRBV18,NA,TRBJ2-3,CASSPERSTDTQYF,TGTGCCAGCTCACCTGAGCGAAGCACAGATACGCAGTATTTT
NA,TRBV19,NA,TRBJ1-6,CASSITTEGFRSPLHF,TGTGCCAGTAGTATCACGACGGAGGGCTTCCGATCACCCCTCCACTTT
NA,TRBV7-2,NA,TRBJ2-1,CASSFHNEQFF,TGTGCCAGCAGCTTCCACAATGAGCAGTTCTTC
TRBD2,TRBV5-6,NA,TRBJ2-1,CASSLPGGYNEQFF,TGTGCCAGCAGCTTACCGGGGGGGTACAATGAGCAGTTCTTC
TRBD1,TRBV6-2/TRBV6-3,NA,TRBJ1-6,CASSYDRVSSPLHF,TGTGCCAGCAGTTACGACAGGGTTTCTTCACCCCTCCACTTT
TRBD2,TRBV7-3,NA,TRBJ2-2,CASSAPTSGVNTGELFF,TGTGCCAGCAGCGCCCCTACTAGCGGGGTGAACACCGGGGAGCTGTTTTTT
NA,TRBV28,NA,TRBJ2-7,CASSPPRHPGDYEQYF,TGTGCCAGCAGCCCCCCCCGACATCCAGGAGACTACGAGCAGTACTTC
NA,TRBV28,NA,TRBJ1-5,CASSPRGAGNQPQHF,TGTGCCAGCAGTCCCCGCGGGGCGGGCAATCAGCCCCAGCATTTT
NA,TRBV20-1,NA,TRBJ2-5,CSASTRAEVETQYF,TGCAGTGCTAGTACCAGGGCGGAGGTGGAGACCCAGTACTTC
NA,TRBV3-1/TRBV3-2,NA,TRBJ1-1,CASSQTLRTEAFF,TGTGCCAGCAGCCAGACTCTCAGAACCGAAGCTTTCTTT
NA,TRBV27,NA,TRBJ1-1,CASRRLNTEAFF,TGTGCCAGCCGCAGACTGAACACTGAAGCTTTCTTT
TRBD2,TRBV7-9,few,TRBJ2-7,CASSPLLAGGLPYEQYF,TGTGCCAGCAGCCCGTTACTAGCGGGAGGCCTTCCCTACGAGCAGTACTTC
NA,TRBV15,NA,TRBJ2-5,CATSKSPGEKETQYF,TGTGCCACCAGCAAAAGTCCCGGCGAGAAAGAGACCCAGTACTTC
NA,TRBV7-2,NA,TRBJ1-2,CASSLFGDTYYGYTF,TGTGCCAGCAGCTTATTCGGGGACACTTACTATGGCTACACCTTC
NA,TRBV7-9,few,TRBJ1-5,CASSLTGNSNQPQHF,TGTGCCAGCAGCTTAACCGGAAATAGCAATCAGCCCCAGCATTTT
NA,TRBV6-5,few,TRBJ2-1,CAIARGVANEQFF,TGTGCCATCGCGCGTGGGGTTGCCAATGAGCAGTTCTTC
NA,TRBV28,NA,TRBJ1-3,CASSLGSTNTIYF,TGTGCCAGCAGTTTAGGCAGTACAAACACCATATATTTT
NA,TRBV14,NA,TRBJ2-7,CASSRGVEQYF,TGTGCCAGCAGCCGAGGGGTGGAGCAGTACTTC
NA,TRBV30,NA,TRBJ2-2,CAWSEGQELFF,TGTGCCTGGAGTGAGGGACAGGAGCTGTTTTTT
NA,TRBV2,NA,TRBJ2-2,CASSALTRGTGELFF,TGTGCCAGCAGTGCGTTAACTAGGGGCACCGGGGAGCTGTTTTTT